The 24 T cell receptor beta chains listed next were all sequenced from one sample in a study of cytomegalovirus exposure and HLA in healthy donors. PCR involved 60 Vbeta and 13 Jbeta primers. Clones were sequenced by immunoSEQ multiplex PCR, and TCRdb holds only the in-frame ones, with some missing. The sample records tens of thousands of clones, roughly 86% being singletons. Input material: PBMCs. The receptors were gathered from a man aged 18 to 30 in good health and CMV-seronegative.

V and J are TRBV4-2 and TRBJ2-7; 7 nucleotides agree with TRBD2. This CDR3 has 16 amino acids. V dropped 0 bases and J dropped 0; count of bases not matched to a gene: 5. CDR1 and CDR2 from the germline V gene are LGHNA and YNFKEQ. The CDR3 region has the DNA TGTGCCAGCAGCCAAGAAGGAGCGGGGCGCTCCTACGAGCAGTACTTC. Translated, it gives CASSQEGAGRSYEQYF.

This chain joins TRBV27 and TRBJ2-6, with 9 bases fitting TRBD1. Germline lookup yields CDR1 MNHEY and CDR2 SMNVEV (reference sequence). V lost 4 bases and J lost 0; bases outside the gene matches: 10. The CDR3 is made up of 19 amino acids. The CDR3 is CASSSYLQGAVSGANVLTF. CDR3 bases: TGTGCCAGCAGTTCCTACCTACAGGGGGCTGTCTCTGGGGCCAACGTCCTGACTTTC.

The chain is built from TRBV27 and TRBJ2-2; 8 positions agree with TRBD2. The CDR3 is 17 residues long. CDR1 and CDR2 from the germline V gene are MNHEY and SMNVEV (reference sequence). Trimming at V came to 8 bases and at J to 5 bases, leaving 16 bases not matched to a gene. DNA of the CDR3: TGTGCCAGCGCTCTGACCTCAAGCGGGAGTGGGACCGGGGAGCTGTTTTTT. Translation: CASALTSSGSGTGELFF.

This clone was seen a few times. This sequence joins TRBV5-4 and TRBJ2-1; a possible D gene is TRBD1 (5 bases). The V and J ends lost 0 bases and 11 bases respectively, with 9 bases between them. This CDR3 is 12 amino acids long. Germline-derived CDR1 and CDR2 are SGHNT and YYREEE (reference sequence). The CDR3 nucleotides read TGTGCCAGCAGCTTGGAAGGGGAACAGCAGTTCTTC. Amino acids: CASSLEGEQQFF.

The gene calls are TRBV5-6 and TRBJ2-6; 7 bases line up with TRBD1. V was pared by 1 base and J by 0 bases, with 4 bases of the junction left unmatched. The germline V gene has CDR1 SGHDT and CDR2 YYEEEE. The CDR3 is made up of 17 amino acids. In DNA, the CDR3 is TGTGCCAGCAGCTTGCCGGGACAGTACTCTGGGGCCAACGTCCTGACTTTC. Encoded protein: CASSLPGQYSGANVLTF.

The chain recombines TRBV4-3 with TRBJ2-1, with TRBD2 matching over 13 bases. J gave up 6 bases and V 4 bases, and 6 bases lay outside the gene matches. The germline CDR1 and CDR2 sequences are LGHNA and YSLEER. The CDR3 is made up of 16 amino acids. CDR3 sequence: CASSRLGLAGLNEQFF. CDR3 nucleotides: TGCGCCAGCAGCCGCCTGGGACTAGCGGGACTCAATGAGCAGTTCTTC.

J is TRBJ2-2 and V is TRBV6-1, with D possibly being TRBD1 (6 bases). The CDR3 loop spans 15 amino acids. V lost 4 bases, J lost 4 bases, and 13 bases lay in between. Germline CDR1 is MNHNS and CDR2 is SASEGT. The CDR3: CASSVAGVLTGELFF. As DNA, the CDR3 is TGTGCCAGCAGTGTAGCAGGGGTCCTCACCGGGGAGCTGTTTTTT.

This clone showed up just a few times. The chain is built from TRBV28 and TRBJ1-5, with 10 bases aligning to TRBD1. The CDR3 has 15 residues. The germline gives CDR1 MDHEN, CDR2 SYDVKM. V trimming: 6 bases; J trimming: 2 bases; junction bases outside the gene matches: 4. CDR3 sequence: CASSLDRGGNQPQHF. CDR3 DNA: TGTGCCAGCAGCCTGGACAGGGGGGGCAATCAGCCCCAGCATTTT.

The J gene is TRBJ1-6, the V gene TRBV6-5; the D is unclear. Per germline, CDR1 MNHEY and CDR2 SVGAGI. V dropped 4 bases and J dropped 10 bases, with 11 bases sitting between them. This CDR3 has 13 residues. In DNA, the CDR3 is TGTGCCAGCAGTTCTCTAGGCTGGTCACCCCTCCACTTT. It yields the protein CASSSLGWSPLHF.

The genes are TRBV27 and TRBJ2-7, with D tentatively TRBD1 (6 bases). CDR3 length: 16 amino acids. Germline loops: CDR1 MNHEY, CDR2 SMNVEV (reference sequence). V was clipped by 0 bases and J by 5 bases, with 17 bases between them. The CDR3 DNA reads TGTGCCAGCAGTTTATCTTGGGCAGGGGTCGGGAACGAGCAGTACTTC. This sequence encodes CASSLSWAGVGNEQYF.

In this sample, this clone turned up once. The V and J genes are TRBV28 and TRBJ2-7; a weak D match, TRBD2 (5 bases). CDR3 size: 14 residues. V dropped 1 base and J dropped 2 bases, with 9 bases sitting between them. Germline loops: CDR1 MDHEN, CDR2 SYDVKM. The CDR3: CASSLLEGAYEQYF. DNA for the CDR3: TGTGCCAGCAGTTTATTAGAGGGAGCCTACGAGCAGTACTTC.

This clone appeared a single time. A much larger clone sits a single nucleotide away, making a read error possible. The CDR3 ends on some other residue instead of the conserved phenylalanine or tryptophan, so this is likely a read error. This chain joins TRBV19 and TRBJ1-5, with 8 bases that match TRBD1. The V and J ends lost 6 bases and 5 bases, in that order; junction bases with no gene match: 12. The CDR3 extends over 16 amino acids. Germline loops: CDR1 LNHDA, CDR2 SQIVND (reference sequence). CDR3 in DNA: TGTGCCAGTAGAGCCGCAACAGGGGGTTTCCATCAGCCCCAGCATTTG. Its translation is CASRAATGGFHQPQHL.

The rearrangement links TRBV30 to TRBJ2-1; the match to TRBD1 covers 7 bases. V trimming: 0 bases; J trimming: 2 bases; junction bases outside the gene matches: 1. The CDR3 is 14 residues long. Germline V CDR1 and CDR2: GTSNPN, SVGIG (reference sequence). The DNA of the CDR3 is TGTGCCTGGAGTGTAAGGGGGCCCTACAATGAGCAGTTCTTC. This sequence encodes CAWSVRGPYNEQFF.

This sequence joins TRBV30 and TRBJ2-5; TRBD2 is a possible D gene (5 bases). Trimming removed 2 bases at V and 5 bases at J, with 18 bases between. Germline V gene data show CDR1 as GTSNPN and CDR2 as SVGIG (reference sequence). The CDR3 is 15 amino acids. For the CDR3, the DNA is TGTGCCTGGAGTCCCTCGACTATTGCCGGCGAGACCCAGTACTTC. It translates to CAWSPSTIAGETQYF.

The V and J genes are TRBV4-3 and TRBJ2-7; 9 nucleotides align to TRBD2. This CDR3 is built from 14 residues. Germline CDR1 reads LGHNA; CDR2 reads YSLEER. V lost 2 bases, J lost 2 bases, and 1 base stayed unmatched. Here the CDR3 DNA reads TGCGCCAGCAGCCAACTAGCGGGAACCTACGAGCAGTACTTC. Translated: CASSQLAGTYEQYF.

The gene calls are TRBV27 and TRBJ1-2, with 8 bases fitting TRBD1. The CDR3 covers 14 residues. V dropped 8 bases and J dropped 6; count of bases not matched to a gene: 11. Per germline, CDR1 MNHEY and CDR2 SMNVEV (reference sequence). The CDR3 is CASHTGGPANGYTF. CDR3 sequence (DNA): TGTGCCAGCCACACAGGGGGGCCGGCAAATGGCTACACCTTC.

This chain uses TRBV7-9 with TRBJ1-2; D uncertain. The germline V gene encodes CDR1 SEHNR and CDR2 FQNEAQ (reference sequence). V gave up 5 bases and J gave up 8 bases, with 6 bases separating them. CDR3 size: 10 residues. Written as DNA, the CDR3 is TGTGCCAGCAGCCGCGGGGGCTACACCTTC. Its protein is CASSRGGYTF.

The chain links TRBV4-3 to TRBJ1-2; unclear D gene. The CDR3 totals 16 residues. V lost 0 bases and J lost 4, with 15 bases in between. Per germline, CDR1 LGHNA and CDR2 YSLEER. In DNA form, the CDR3 reads TGCGCCAGCAGCCAAGAGACCGGGTCGCCGGTCTATGGCTACACCTTC. Translated: CASSQETGSPVYGYTF.

The rearrangement links TRBV30 to TRBJ2-1; TRBD2 aligns across 8 bases. The CDR3 consists of 12 residues. From germline, CDR1 is GTSNPN and CDR2 SVGIG (reference sequence). With V trimmed by 7 bases and J by 7 bases, 6 bases remained unmatched. As DNA, the CDR3 is TGTGCCTCGGGAGGGGCTGGGAATGAGCAGTTCTTC. As protein: CASGGAGNEQFF.

V gene TRBV21-1 combines with J gene TRBJ1-3. TRBV21-1 is listed as a pseudogene. This CDR3 is built from 18 residues. In nucleotides, the CDR3 is TGTGCCAGCAGCCTAGATCCCTTAGCAGAGAGCTCTGGAAACACCATATATTTT. This codes for CASSLDPLAESSGNTIYF.

This clone has only a few counts. The chain employs TRBV4-3 and TRBJ2-7; weak D call: TRBD2 (5 bases). Trimming cost V 0 bases and J 7 bases, with 13 bases left between them. CDR1 is LGHNA, CDR2 YSLEER, per germline. This CDR3 comprises 14 residues. The CDR3 region is CASSQDVVAREQYF. The CDR3 coding sequence is TGCGCCAGCAGCCAAGATGTGGTAGCGAGGGAGCAGTACTTC.

This clone was found a few times. The V gene is TRBV10-3, the J gene TRBJ1-1; tentative D call: TRBD1 (6 bases). V lost 6 bases, J lost 1 base, and 9 bases lay in between. The germline CDR1 and CDR2 sequences are ENHRY and SYGVKD. The CDR3 runs to 13 residues. The CDR3 reads CAIRRQENTEAFF. CDR3 bases: TGTGCCATCAGGAGACAGGAGAACACTGAAGCTTTCTTT.

This chain uses TRBV19 with TRBJ2-5; weak D call: TRBD1 (5 bases). CDR1 is LNHDA, CDR2 SQIVND, per germline (reference sequence). There are 13 residues in the CDR3. V lost 3 bases, J lost 5 bases, and 10 bases lay in between. The chain's CDR3 is CASSITGWETQYF. The CDR3, as DNA: TGTGCCAGTAGTATCACAGGTTGGGAGACCCAGTACTTC. Full variable domain (outside the CDR3, taken from reference TRBV19 and TRBJ2-5): DGGITQSPKYLFRKEGQNVTLSCEQNLNHDAMYWYRQDPGQGLRLIYYSQIVNDFQKGDIAEGYSVSREKKESFPLTVTSAQKNPTAFYLCASSITGWETQYFGPGTRLLVL.

J is TRBJ2-7 and V is TRBV6-1; 7 bases agree with TRBD2. V gave up 3 bases and J gave up 2 bases; unmatched junction bases: 4. Germline CDR1 MNHNS, CDR2 SASEGT. The CDR3 covers 14 residues. CDR3 sequence reads: CASSDVGGAYEQYF. CDR3 DNA: TGTGCCAGCAGTGACGTGGGGGGGGCCTACGAGCAGTACTTC.